Listed below are T cell receptor beta chains from one sample, sequenced in a study of cytomegalovirus exposure and HLA in healthy donors. The method was immunoSEQ multiplex PCR; TCRdb's version includes in-frame clones alone and lacks a portion of them. Of over 200,000 clones in the sample, over 65% were seen once. The sequencing sample was made of PBMCs. The receptors here all came from a woman aged 55-70 years in good health and CMV-seropositive. Each CDR3 is given with its conserved first and last residue. D genes are given only for firm matches. Some rows mark clone size as missing; the rest say once, few, many or name a class of expanded clone.

cdr3_aa,cdr3_nt,clone_size,j_call,v_call,d_call
CASRHSGGAGRDTQYF,TGTGCCAGCAGGCATAGCGGGGGGGCGGGTAGAGATACGCAGTATTTT,.,TRBJ2-3,TRBV11-2,TRBD2
CASSEIPLAGGGETQYF,TGTGCCAGCAGCGAGATCCCCTTAGCGGGAGGGGGGGAGACCCAGTACTTC,.,TRBJ2-5,TRBV9,TRBD2
CASSPGTLYTDTQYF,TGTGCCAGCAGCCCCGGGACTCTCTACACAGATACGCAGTATTTT,once,TRBJ2-3,TRBV6-6,.
CASSLDGDSPLHF,TGCGCCAGCAGCTTGGACGGAGATTCACCCCTCCACTTT,.,TRBJ1-6,TRBV5-1,.
CASSYSQGAGEKLFF,TGTGCCAGCAGTTACTCGCAGGGGGCTGGGGAAAAACTGTTTTTT,.,TRBJ1-4,TRBV6-6,TRBD1
CASSSLGQGLSYEQYF,TGTGCCAGCAGTTCTTTGGGACAGGGCCTCTCCTACGAGCAGTACTTC,.,TRBJ2-7,TRBV6-6,TRBD1
CASTTGPGDGGYTF,TGCGCCAGCACGACAGGGCCGGGAGATGGTGGCTACACCTTC,.,TRBJ1-2,TRBV5-1,TRBD1
CASSIRAQGPRETQYF,TGTGCCAGTAGTATCCGGGCACAGGGGCCTCGGGAGACCCAGTACTTC,.,TRBJ2-5,TRBV19,TRBD1
CASSFVGQGNTEAFF,TGTGCCAGCAGCTTTGTAGGACAGGGGAACACTGAAGCTTTCTTT,.,TRBJ1-1,TRBV7-9,TRBD1
CASRAGGTDTQYF,TGTGCCAGCAGAGCGGGGGGCACAGATACGCAGTATTTT,.,TRBJ2-3,TRBV6-5,TRBD2
CASNAGSYEQYF,TGTGCCAGCAACGCCGGGTCCTACGAGCAGTACTTC,.,TRBJ2-7,TRBV6-1,.
CAISEWGRGRITEAFF,TGTGCCATCAGTGAGTGGGGCAGGGGGCGAATCACTGAAGCTTTCTTT,few,TRBJ1-1,TRBV10-3,TRBD1
CASSPPGLAAYTDTQYF,TGTGCCAGCTCACCCCCTGGACTAGCGGCCTACACAGATACGCAGTATTTT,once,TRBJ2-3,TRBV18,TRBD2
CASKTGDSNEQFF,TGTGCCAGCAAGACAGGGGATTCAAATGAGCAGTTCTTC,.,TRBJ2-1,TRBV6-4,TRBD1
CASSQDRVNTIYF,TGTGCCAGCAGCCAAGACAGGGTAAACACCATATATTTT,.,TRBJ1-3,TRBV4-2,.
CASSFPRRAGRGQDTQYF,TGCGCCAGCAGCTTCCCCAGGAGAGCGGGGAGGGGTCAAGATACGCAGTATTTT,.,TRBJ2-3,TRBV5-1,TRBD2
CAWSRRSSGHTDTQYF,TGTGCCTGGAGTCGTCGTAGTAGCGGCCACACAGATACGCAGTATTTT,.,TRBJ2-3,TRBV30,.
CASSPQTGYHQPQHF,TGTGCCAGCTCACCCCAGACAGGGTATCATCAGCCCCAGCATTTT,.,TRBJ1-5,TRBV18,TRBD1
CASSFTQGGTGELFF,TGTGCCAGCAGTTTCACTCAGGGAGGTACCGGGGAGCTGTTTTTT,.,TRBJ2-2,TRBV27,.
CASSTGGPVRTQYF,TGTGCCAGTAGCACAGGCGGCCCCGTCCGGACCCAGTACTTC,few,TRBJ2-5,TRBV19,.
CASSVGGDEQYF,TGTGCCAGCAGCGTAGGGGGCGACGAGCAGTACTTC,.,TRBJ2-7,TRBV9,.
CASSTIVYEQFF,TGTGCCAGCAGTACTATAGTCTATGAGCAGTTCTTC,once,TRBJ2-1,TRBV28,.
CAWSVSGGGEKLFF,TGTGCCTGGAGTGTTAGCGGGGGCGGGGAAAAACTGTTTTTT,.,TRBJ1-4,TRBV30,.
CASSLDSFNTEAFF,TGCGCCAGCAGCTTGGACAGCTTTAACACTGAAGCTTTCTTT,.,TRBJ1-1,TRBV5-1,.
CAWSVSYGYTF,TGTGCCTGGAGTGTGAGCTATGGCTACACCTTC,.,TRBJ1-2,TRBV30,.
CASSATLGTTNTGELFF,TGTGCCAGCAGTGCCACCCTCGGGACAACGAACACCGGGGAGCTGTTTTTT,.,TRBJ2-2,TRBV25-1,.
CAWSVLSNTEAFF,TGTGCCTGGAGTGTACTCTCGAACACTGAAGCTTTCTTT,.,TRBJ1-1,TRBV30,.
CASSQKTGEGSPLHF,TGTGCCAGCAGCCAAAAGACAGGGGAAGGTTCACCCCTCCACTTT,.,TRBJ1-6,TRBV7-9,TRBD1
CASSSPLMSEKLFF,TGTGCCAGCAGTTCTCCCCTAATGAGTGAAAAACTGTTTTTT,.,TRBJ1-4,TRBV13,.
CASSSSGRPGEQYF,TGTGCCAGCAGCTCTAGCGGGAGGCCCGGGGAGCAGTACTTC,.,TRBJ2-7,TRBV7-9,TRBD2
CASSVGTNYGYTF,TGTGCCAGCAGCGTCGGGACTAACTATGGCTACACCTTC,.,TRBJ1-2,TRBV9,.
CASSFQGSYEQYF,TGTGCCAGCAGCTTCCAGGGCTCCTACGAGCAGTACTTC,.,TRBJ2-7,TRBV5-5,.
CASSRRGSGGTDTQYF,TGTGCCAGCAGCAGACGGGGTAGCGGAGGCACAGATACGCAGTATTTT,.,TRBJ2-3,TRBV11-2,.
CASSSRGGGAGYNEQFF,TGTGCCAGCAGCTCCAGGGGCGGGGGGGCCGGATACAATGAGCAGTTCTTC,.,TRBJ2-1,TRBV7-6,TRBD2
CASSPGQAIYGYTF,TGTGCCAGCAGCCCCGGACAGGCTATCTATGGCTACACCTTC,.,TRBJ1-2,TRBV14,TRBD1
CASSTRRTGGQEAFF,TGTGCCAGCAGTACACGACGAACAGGGGGCCAGGAAGCTTTCTTT,.,TRBJ1-1,TRBV28,TRBD1
CASTQDRGDEQFF,TGTGCCAGCACCCAAGACAGGGGAGACGAGCAGTTCTTC,few,TRBJ2-1,TRBV9,TRBD1
CASSSGLAGSYEQYF,TGTGCCAGCAGCTCCGGACTAGCAGGCTCCTACGAGCAGTACTTC,.,TRBJ2-7,TRBV7-6,TRBD2
CASSLRGGVGVNEQFF,TGCGCCAGCAGCTTGAGGGGGGGAGTGGGAGTTAATGAGCAGTTCTTC,.,TRBJ2-1,TRBV5-1,.
CAWSGAGGSTDTQYF,TGTGCCTGGAGTGGAGCGGGAGGAAGCACAGATACGCAGTATTTT,.,TRBJ2-3,TRBV30,TRBD2
CASSQGGTGGGYEQYF,TGCGCCAGCAGCCAGGGGGGGACAGGGGGTGGCTACGAGCAGTACTTC,.,TRBJ2-7,TRBV4-3,TRBD1
CASSGGDAIEWNYGYTF,TGTGCCAGCAGCGGGGGGGACGCAATCGAATGGAACTATGGCTACACCTTC,.,TRBJ1-2,TRBV7-2,.
CASSSLGLFFGGYTF,TGTGCCAGCAGTTCGCTGGGTCTTTTTTTCGGGGGCTACACCTTC,.,TRBJ1-2,TRBV28,.
CASSPFGQGEYTEAFF,TGTGCCAGTAGCCCCTTCGGACAGGGGGAGTACACTGAAGCTTTCTTT,.,TRBJ1-1,TRBV19,TRBD1
CASSLIDTQYF,TGTGCCAGCTCACTTATAGATACGCAGTATTTT,.,TRBJ2-3,TRBV18,.
CASSFSGTGETQYF,TGTGCCAGCAGCTTTAGCGGGACCGGCGAGACCCAGTACTTC,.,TRBJ2-5,TRBV7-7,TRBD2
CASSEAGSGQPQHF,TGTGCCAGCAGTGAAGCAGGGTCCGGCCAGCCCCAGCATTTT,few,TRBJ1-5,TRBV25-1,.
CASSQGLAGGQRLETQYF,TGTGCCAGCAGTCAAGGACTAGCGGGGGGGCAGCGGTTGGAGACCCAGTACTTC,few,TRBJ2-5,TRBV5-8,TRBD2
CASRLGQYTGELFF,TGTGCCAGCAGGTTGGGACAATACACCGGGGAGCTGTTTTTT,few,TRBJ2-2,TRBV2,.
CATRTGLSYGYTF,TGTGCCACCCGGACAGGGCTAAGCTATGGCTACACCTTC,.,TRBJ1-2,TRBV28,TRBD1
CASSSRGLSSGNTIYF,TGTGCCAGCAGCTCCAGGGGGCTCAGCTCTGGAAACACCATATATTTT,.,TRBJ1-3,TRBV5-5,TRBD1
CASSSTGSSSYEQYF,TGTGCCAGCAGTTCTACGGGTTCCTCTTCCTACGAGCAGTACTTC,.,TRBJ2-7,TRBV28,.
CASRLAGGPVGELFF,TGTGCCAGCAGGTTAGCGGGAGGGCCCGTCGGGGAGCTGTTTTTT,few,TRBJ2-2,TRBV14,TRBD2
CASSSSGTGSHEQYF,TGTGCCAGCAGCTCATCCGGGACAGGGTCCCACGAGCAGTACTTC,.,TRBJ2-7,TRBV11-2,TRBD1
CASSLARTGMDGTGELFF,TGTGCCAGCAGCTTAGCGCGGACAGGGATGGATGGCACCGGGGAGCTGTTTTTT,.,TRBJ2-2,TRBV7-9,TRBD1
CASSTSGFMNTEAFF,TGTGCCAGCAGCACCTCAGGTTTCATGAACACTGAAGCTTTCTTT,.,TRBJ1-1,TRBV9,.
CASSSDRGPYEQYF,TGTGCCAGCAGCTCAGACAGGGGGCCCTACGAGCAGTACTTC,.,TRBJ2-7,TRBV11-2,TRBD1
CASSSQGGAGTDTQYF,TGCGCCAGCAGCTCACAGGGCGGCGCTGGCACAGATACGCAGTATTTT,once,TRBJ2-3,TRBV5-1,.
CASSSRGEAFF,TGTGCCAGCAGTTCCCGGGGGGAAGCTTTCTTT,few,TRBJ1-1,TRBV6-5,.
CASSDVSSLEQYF,TGCGCCAGCAGTGATGTCTCTTCCCTCGAGCAGTACTTC,few,TRBJ2-7,TRBV10-1,.